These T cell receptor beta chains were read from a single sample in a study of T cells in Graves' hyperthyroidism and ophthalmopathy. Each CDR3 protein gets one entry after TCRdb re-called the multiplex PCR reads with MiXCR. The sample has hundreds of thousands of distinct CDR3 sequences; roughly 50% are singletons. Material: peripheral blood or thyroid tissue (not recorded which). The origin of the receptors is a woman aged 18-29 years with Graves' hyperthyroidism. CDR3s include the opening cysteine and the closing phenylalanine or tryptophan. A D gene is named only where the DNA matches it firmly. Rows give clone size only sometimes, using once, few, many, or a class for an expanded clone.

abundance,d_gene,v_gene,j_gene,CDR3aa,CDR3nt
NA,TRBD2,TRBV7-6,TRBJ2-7,CASRRLGGRYEQYF,TGTGCCAGCAGGAGGTTGGGCGGGAGATACGAGCAGTACTTC
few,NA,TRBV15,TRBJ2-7,CATSRDSGGSGEQYF,TGTGCCACCAGCAGAGATAGTGGAGGTTCAGGGGAGCAGTACTTC
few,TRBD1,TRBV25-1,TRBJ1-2,CASSYSGGRNYGYTF,TGTGCCAGCAGTTACTCAGGGGGACGGAACTATGGCTACACCTTC
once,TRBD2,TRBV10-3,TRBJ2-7,CAIRGGLAESEQYF,TGTGCCATCAGGGGTGGACTAGCGGAGTCCGAGCAGTACTTC
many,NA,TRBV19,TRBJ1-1,CASRGGVNTEAFF,TGTGCCAGCCGTGGGGGCGTGAACACTGAAGCTTTCTTT
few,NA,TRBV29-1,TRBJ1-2,CSVSGTWGGYGYTF,TGCAGCGTTTCCGGGACTTGGGGGGGGTATGGCTACACCTTC
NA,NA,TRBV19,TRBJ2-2,CASIYTGELFF,TGTGCCAGTATATACACCGGGGAGCTGTTTTTT
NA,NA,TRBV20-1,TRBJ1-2,CSADTRNNYGYTF,TGCAGTGCCGATACGAGAAATAACTATGGCTACACCTTC
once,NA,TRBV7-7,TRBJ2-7,CASRSGDEQYF,TGTGCTAGCCGCTCGGGGGACGAGCAGTACTTC
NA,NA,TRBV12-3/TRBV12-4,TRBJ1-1,CASSWASEAFF,TGTGCCAGCAGCTGGGCCAGTGAAGCTTTCTTT
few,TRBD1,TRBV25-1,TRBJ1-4,CASSLTKGQRNEKLFF,TGTGCCAGCAGCTTGACTAAGGGACAGCGAAATGAAAAACTGTTTTTT
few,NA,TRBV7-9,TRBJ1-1,CASSPPAGGKKAFF,TGTGCCAGCAGCCCCCCAGCCGGGGGAAAGAAAGCTTTCTTT
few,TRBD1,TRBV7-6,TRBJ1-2,CASSLLGPRDRAGTGFGGYTF,TGTGCCAGCAGCTTATTGGGGCCGAGGGACCGAGCCGGGACAGGGTTCGGTGGCTACACCTTC
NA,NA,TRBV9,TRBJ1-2,CASSPRWGGGYTF,TGTGCCAGCTCACCGAGGTGGGGGGGTGGCTACACCTTC
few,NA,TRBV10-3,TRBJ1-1,CASRAFMNTEAFF,TGTGCCAGCAGGGCATTCATGAACACTGAAGCTTTCTTT
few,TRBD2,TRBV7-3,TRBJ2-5,CASSLLAGLQETQYF,TGTGCCAGCAGCTTACTAGCGGGGCTCCAAGAGACCCAGTACTTC
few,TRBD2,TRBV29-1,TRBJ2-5,CSVEDRPNGGGTQYF,TGCAGCGTTGAAGATAGGCCAAATGGGGGGGGGACCCAGTACTTC
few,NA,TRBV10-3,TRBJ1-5,CAIQSLSNQPQHF,TGTGCCATCCAGAGCCTTAGCAATCAGCCCCAGCATTTT
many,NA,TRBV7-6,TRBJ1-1,CASARGMNTEAFF,TGTGCCAGCGCGAGGGGGATGAACACTGAAGCTTTCTTT
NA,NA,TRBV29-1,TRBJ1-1,CSAGPAGAVEAFF,TGCAGCGCCGGCCCCGCAGGGGCGGTTGAAGCTTTCTTT
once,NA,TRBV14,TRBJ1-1,CASSRTLMNTEAFF,TGTGCCAGCAGCCGGACTTTGATGAACACTGAAGCTTTCTTT
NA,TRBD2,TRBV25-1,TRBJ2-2,CASSLSGRAIGELFF,TGTGCCAGCAGTCTAAGCGGGAGGGCCATCGGGGAGCTGTTTTTT
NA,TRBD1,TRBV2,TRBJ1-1,CASRVGTADEAFF,TGTGCCAGCAGAGTCGGGACAGCGGATGAAGCTTTCTTT
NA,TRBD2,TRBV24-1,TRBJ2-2,CATSDPRSLAGVRSGELFF,TGTGCCACCAGTGATCCCCGGTCTCTAGCGGGAGTGAGAAGCGGGGAGCTGTTTTTT
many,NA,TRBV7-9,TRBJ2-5,CASSSIETQYF,TGTGCCAGCAGCTCCATCGAGACCCAGTACTTC
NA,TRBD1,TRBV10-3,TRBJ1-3,CAINDIGTGGNTIYF,TGTGCCATCAATGACATCGGGACAGGAGGAAACACCATATATTTT
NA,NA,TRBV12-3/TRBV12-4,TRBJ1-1,CASSLSSVNTEAFF,TGTGCCAGCAGTTTATCGTCGGTGAACACTGAAGCTTTCTTT
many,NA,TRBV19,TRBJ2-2,CASSMARTGELFF,TGTGCCAGTAGTATGGCTCGAACCGGGGAGCTGTTTTTT
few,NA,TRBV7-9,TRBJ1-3,CASQRKIADTIYF,TGTGCCAGCCAAAGAAAGATAGCGGACACCATATATTTT
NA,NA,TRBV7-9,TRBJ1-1,CASSLVAQTNTEAFF,TGTGCCAGCAGCTTAGTTGCACAGACGAACACTGAAGCTTTCTTT
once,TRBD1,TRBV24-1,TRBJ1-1,CATSDSATGGEAFF,TGTGCCACCAGTGATTCCGCTACAGGGGGTGAAGCTTTCTTT
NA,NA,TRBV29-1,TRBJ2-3,CSVGPPQWDTQYF,TGCAGCGTGGGACCGCCCCAGTGGGATACGCAGTATTTT
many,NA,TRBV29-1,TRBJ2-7,CSATGPTGEQYF,TGCAGCGCAACGGGACCGACGGGTGAGCAGTACTTC
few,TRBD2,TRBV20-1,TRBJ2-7,CSSTPGLGAYEQYF,TGCAGTTCAACACCGGGACTAGGAGCCTACGAGCAGTACTTC
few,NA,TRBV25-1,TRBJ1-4,CASSHEGHQREKLFF,TGCGCCAGCAGCCATGAAGGGCACCAACGGGAAAAACTGTTTTTT
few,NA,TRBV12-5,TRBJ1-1,CASSLVGPPPTEAFF,TGTGCCAGCAGTTTGGTAGGCCCCCCGCCGACTGAAGCTTTCTTT
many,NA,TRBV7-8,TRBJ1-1,CASSSPEAYTEAFF,TGTGCCAGCAGCTCTCCCGAGGCGTACACTGAAGCTTTCTTT
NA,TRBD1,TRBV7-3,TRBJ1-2,CASSQNAQGGGGYTF,TGTGCCAGCAGCCAAAATGCACAAGGGGGCGGCGGCTACACCTTC
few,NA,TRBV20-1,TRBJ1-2,CSARERSYGYTF,TGCAGTGCTCGCGAGCGGAGCTATGGCTACACCTTC
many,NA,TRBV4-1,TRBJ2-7,CASSQFLAPEQYF,TGCGCCAGCAGCCAGTTTCTAGCACCTGAGCAGTACTTC
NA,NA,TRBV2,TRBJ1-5,CASSEGVGLPYEHF,TGTGCCAGCAGTGAAGGGGTTGGTTTGCCCTACGAGCATTTT
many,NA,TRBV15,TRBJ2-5,CATSRGKGPETQYF,TGTGCCACCAGCAGAGGCAAGGGGCCGGAGACCCAGTACTTC
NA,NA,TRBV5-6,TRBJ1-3,CASSLAPGAGNTIYF,TGTGCCAGCAGCTTGGCCCCAGGGGCTGGAAACACCATATATTTT
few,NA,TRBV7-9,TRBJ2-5,CASSPGGLPGETQYF,TGTGCCAGCAGCCCCGGGGGGCTGCCGGGGGAGACCCAGTACTTC
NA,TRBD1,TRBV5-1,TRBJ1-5,CASSLVVGQDQPQHF,TGTGCCAGCAGCTTGGTTGTCGGACAGGATCAGCCCCAGCATTTT
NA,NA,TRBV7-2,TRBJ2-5,CAREPFLSETQYF,TGTGCTAGAGAGCCCTTCCTCTCCGAGACCCAGTACTTC
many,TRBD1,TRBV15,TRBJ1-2,CATSPRTGGGYGYTF,TGTGCCACCAGCCCCCGGACAGGGGGCGGCTATGGCTACACCTTC
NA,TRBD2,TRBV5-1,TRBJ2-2,CASSSAGVNTGELFF,TGCGCCAGCAGCTCAGCGGGAGTGAACACCGGGGAGCTGTTTTTT
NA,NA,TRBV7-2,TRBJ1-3,CASIKGVPGNTIYF,TGTGCCAGCATCAAAGGGGTCCCTGGAAACACCATATATTTT